The following is a T cell receptor (beta chain) sequence with its context. Its target is unknown. Germline V lookup: CDR1 MNHNY, CDR2 SVGAGI (reference sequence). The V and J ends lost 0 bases and 8 bases respectively, with 10 bases between them. This CDR3 region has 13 residues. Assay used: immunoSEQ multiplex PCR; TCRdb lists only in-frame clones, some missing. The data show approximately 90,000 clones, approximately 86% seen once. This specimen comes from a study of identifying expanded T cells in peripheral blood. Whole-study findings and limits: Across healthy donors, higher total template counts meant significantly greater approximately two-week count variance.

The chain carries TRBV6-6 and TRBJ1-1, with a weak D call TRBD1 (5 bases). Material for sequencing was blood. This clonotype was obtained from a person aged 18 to 70 in good health. The CDR3 reads CASSYSGAAEAFF. Here the CDR3 DNA reads TGTGCCAGCAGTTACTCCGGGGCCGCCGAAGCTTTCTTT.